What follows are 25 T cell receptor beta chains derived from one specimen sequenced in a study of beta chain features in type 1 diabetes. The whole isolated RNA underwent reverse transcription, so sequencing captured expressed TCRB transcripts. The assay was immunoSEQ multiplex PCR, and TCRdb's table has in-frame clones only and misses some. The sample lists 45,000 to 60,000 clones, 55% to 75% occurring once. The antigens these receptors bind are not known. The study's findings and limits: Type 1 diabetes patients had moderately but significantly shorter TCRB CDR3s in all four CD4+ subsets.

Sequenced sample: stem cell memory CD4+ T cells from blood. These receptors all stem from a woman between 25 and 40 years old with type 1 diabetes.

The rearrangement links TRBV11-2 to TRBJ2-1; TRBD1 agrees at 7 bases. Germline assignment: CDR1 SGHAT and CDR2 FQNNGV. V shed 5 bases, J shed 7 bases, and the junction held 11 bases outside the gene matches. The length of the CDR3 is 15 residues. The CDR3 loop is CASSHVQGVVNEQFF. The CDR3 DNA is TGTGCCAGCAGCCATGTGCAGGGGGTGGTTAATGAGCAGTTCTTC.

The count of this clone is one. This chain uses TRBV19 with TRBJ2-1; 14 bases are shared with TRBD2. V lost 6 bases to trimming and J lost 1 base; unmatched junction nucleotides: 14. Germline lookup yields CDR1 LNHDA and CDR2 SQIVND (reference sequence). The CDR3 totals 20 residues. CDR3 sequence: CASRSTTGTSGSVSYNEQFF. In DNA form, the CDR3 reads TGTGCCAGTAGGTCGACGACCGGGACTAGCGGGAGTGTGTCCTACAATGAGCAGTTCTTC.

J is TRBJ1-1 and V is TRBV18, with D maybe TRBD1 (5 bases). The V end was cut by 6 bases, the J end by 7 bases, with 15 bases between. The CDR3 length is 13 residues. Per the germline V gene, CDR1 is KGHSH and CDR2 is LQKENI. The CDR3 protein is CASSTSGWSEAFF. The CDR3 DNA is TGTGCCAGCTCTACATCAGGGTGGAGTGAAGCTTTCTTT. The full variable domain, rest sourced from reference TRBV18 and TRBJ1-1, is NAGVMQNPRHLVRRRGQEARLRCSPMKGHSHVYWYRQLPEEGLKFMVYLQKENIIDESGMPKERFSAEFPKEGPSILRIQQVVRGDSAAYFCASSTSGWSEAFFGQGTRLTVV.

V is TRBV28 and J is TRBJ2-3, with 7 bases matching TRBD2. CDR3 length: 15 residues. The V gene end was trimmed by 2 bases and the J gene end by 1 base; junction bases not matched to a gene: 3. The germline V gene encodes CDR1 MDHEN and CDR2 SYDVKM. CDR3 sequence reads: CASSLQRGGTDTQYF. The CDR3 DNA reads as TGTGCCAGCAGTTTACAGCGGGGAGGCACAGATACGCAGTATTTT.

This clone appeared a few times. The chain has TRBV30 and TRBJ1-1, with TRBD1 matching 7 bases. This CDR3 comprises 14 residues. CDR1 is GTSNPN and CDR2 is SVGIG in the germline V gene (reference sequence). The CDR3 is CALGHGTADTEAFF. The CDR3 bases are TGTGCTTTAGGGCACGGGACAGCTGACACTGAAGCTTTCTTT.

The J gene is TRBJ2-7, the V gene TRBV9, with D maybe TRBD1 (6 bases). The V gene lost 0 bases and the J gene lost 5 bases, with 12 bases spanning the gap. The V gene's germline CDR1 is SGDLS and CDR2 YYNGEE. This CDR3 is 14 amino acids long. CDR3 residues: CASSVDPGADEQYF. The CDR3 region has the DNA TGTGCCAGCAGCGTAGACCCAGGGGCCGACGAGCAGTACTTC. Filled out from reference TRBV9 and TRBJ2-7, the complete variable domain reads DSGVTQTPKHLITATGQRVTLRCSPRSGDLSVYWYQQSLDQGLQFLIQYYNGEERAKGNILERFSAQQFPDLHSELNLSSLELGDSALYFCASSVDPGADEQYFGPGTRLTVT.

This clone has a handful of counts. V gene TRBV15 combines with J gene TRBJ1-3; D is unclear. Trimming stripped 0 bases from V and 4 bases from J, with 13 bases between. CDR1 and CDR2 (germline): LNHNV, YYDKDF (reference sequence). The CDR3 spans 16 residues. The CDR3 here is CATSRDFPEGGNTIYF. The CDR3 bases are TGTGCCACCAGCAGAGATTTCCCGGAGGGAGGAAACACCATATATTTT.

This clone was observed a handful of times. This chain uses TRBV7-2 with TRBJ2-2; 7 bases align to TRBD2. Germline V gives CDR1 SGHTA, CDR2 FQGNSA. The J segment lost 5 bases and the V segment lost 1 base, leaving 10 bases of the junction unmatched. This CDR3 contains 17 residues. The CDR3 loop reads CASSLVLADGGTGELFF. CDR3 in DNA: TGTGCCAGCAGCTTAGTCCTAGCGGATGGAGGGACCGGGGAGCTGTTTTTT.

The rearrangement uses TRBV7-9 and TRBJ2-3, with D perhaps matching TRBD2 (5 bases). V lost 0 bases to trimming and J lost 3 bases, with 13 bases between them. The CDR3 is 16 amino acids. Per the germline V gene, CDR1 is SEHNR and CDR2 is FQNEAQ (reference sequence). This CDR3 reads CASSLAAGWGTDTQYF. The CDR3, as DNA: TGTGCCAGCAGCTTAGCGGCGGGTTGGGGTACAGATACGCAGTATTTT.

As DNA, the CDR3 is TGTGCCAGCAGACGGGACAGCTTACAAGAGACCCAGTACTTC. The encoded protein is CASRRDSLQETQYF. The chain carries TRBV11-3 and TRBJ2-5, with 7 bases identical to TRBD1. CDR1 and CDR2 (germline): SGHNT, YENEEA. There are 14 residues in the CDR3. After removal of 6 bases from V and 2 bases from J, the junction contained 6 bases not matched to a gene.

This chain uses TRBV28 with TRBJ2-6, with D possibly being TRBD2 (6 bases). V was trimmed by 3 bases and J by 4 bases, leaving 16 bases between them. The CDR3 extends over 17 amino acids. CDR1 is MDHEN and CDR2 is SYDVKM in the germline V gene. The DNA of the CDR3 is TGTGCCAGCAGTTTTTTAGACGGGAGAACCGGGGCCAACGTCCTGACTTTC. It specifies CASSFLDGRTGANVLTF.

The rearrangement joins TRBV19 to TRBJ2-1, with 7 bases matching TRBD1. V lost 3 bases, J lost 2 bases, and 7 bases stayed unmatched. The CDR3 runs 16 residues. Germline V gives CDR1 LNHDA, CDR2 SQIVND (reference sequence). CDR3 DNA: TGTGCCAGTAGTATGAATGGACAGGTTCCCTACAATGAGCAGTTCTTC. Translation gives CASSMNGQVPYNEQFF.

In this sample, this clone turned up a few times. The chain has TRBV30 and TRBJ1-2; 12 nucleotides align to TRBD1. After removal of 0 bases from V and 7 bases from J, the junction contained 6 bases not matched to a gene. Germline lookup yields CDR1 GTSNPN and CDR2 SVGIG (reference sequence). The CDR3 is 15 residues long. In DNA, the CDR3 is TGTGCCTGGAGTGTACGGGACAGGGGGCGAGGTGGCTACACCTTC. This sequence encodes CAWSVRDRGRGGYTF.

This sequence joins TRBV30 and TRBJ1-2; D ambiguous. The CDR3 is 13 amino acids. The V end lost 8 bases, the J end lost 0 bases, and 13 bases lay between the germline ends. Germline V gene lookup returns CDR1 GTSNPN and CDR2 SVGIG (reference sequence). Here the CDR3 reads CAGPTASNYGYTF. The CDR3 nucleotides are TGTGCCGGGCCCACCGCTTCTAACTATGGCTACACCTTC.

The chain couples TRBV28 to TRBJ1-3; TRBD1 agrees at 8 bases. The CDR3 covers 14 residues. The germline V gene has CDR1 MDHEN and CDR2 SYDVKM. With 6 bases clipped from V and 0 bases from J, the junction kept 1 base outside the gene matches. In nucleotides, the CDR3 is TGTGCCAGCAGGACAGGGGACTCTGGAAACACCATATATTTT. This codes for CASRTGDSGNTIYF.

The chain couples TRBV5-6 to TRBJ2-1, with D perhaps TRBD2 (5 bases). Trimming cost V 3 bases and J 3 bases, with 10 bases left between them. The CDR3 is made up of 14 amino acids. Germline assignment: CDR1 SGHDT and CDR2 YYEEEE. The CDR3 loop is CASSSDYRYNEQFF. Written as DNA, the CDR3 is TGTGCCAGCAGCTCAGACTACCGCTACAATGAGCAGTTCTTC.

The chain couples TRBV10-2 to TRBJ1-4; D perhaps matches TRBD1 (6 bases). Per germline, CDR1 WSHSY and CDR2 SAAADI. The CDR3 contains 13 residues. V was shortened by 6 bases and J by 6 bases, with 11 bases between the two germline ends. The DNA of the CDR3 is TGCGCCAGCAGGGGGGCCGGGTATGAAAAACTGTTTTTT. It encodes CASRGAGYEKLFF.

The chain has TRBV7-3 and TRBJ2-1; TRBD2 agrees at 9 bases. The germline V gene has CDR1 SGHTA and CDR2 FQGTGA. The junction had 5 bases not matched to a gene; V was cut back by 0 bases and J by 8 bases. The CDR3 length is 15 residues. Written as DNA, the CDR3 is TGTGCCAGCAGCTTAACCGGACTAGCGATGCATGAGCAGTTCTTC. Translated, it gives CASSLTGLAMHEQFF.

The chain is built from TRBV30 and TRBJ2-1, with a tentative D call TRBD2 (6 bases). The length of the CDR3 is 14 residues. Germline V lookup: CDR1 GTSNPN, CDR2 SVGIG (reference sequence). V lost 4 bases to trimming and J lost 4 bases, with 14 bases between them. DNA for the CDR3: TGTGCCTGGACTACCGTCAGCGGGTACAATGAGCAGTTCTTC. Translated: CAWTTVSGYNEQFF. Supplemented by reference TRBV30 and TRBJ2-1, the full variable domain reads SQTIHQWPATLVQPVGSPLSLECTVEGTSNPNLYWYRQAAGRGLQLLFYSVGIGQISSEVPQNLSASRPQDRQFILSSKKLLLSDSGFYLCAWTTVSGYNEQFFGPGTRLTVL.

The chain uses TRBV5-1 and TRBJ2-1, with TRBD1 matching 7 bases. The CDR3 extends over 14 amino acids. Germline V CDR1 and CDR2: SGHRS, YFSETQ. The trim removed 7 bases at V and 14 bases at J, leaving 18 bases unmatched. CDR3 in DNA: TGCGCCAGCCGTCGGACAGGTCCCAATCGAGACAAGTTCTTC. The encoded protein is CASRRTGPNRDKFF.

The genes are TRBV30 and TRBJ1-2, with D possibly TRBD1 on 6 matching bases. Looked up from germline, CDR1 is GTSNPN and CDR2 is SVGIG (reference sequence). Trimming pared 4 bases from V and 9 bases from J, leaving 18 bases between. The CDR3 is 13 amino acids. The CDR3 loop reads CAWISLTTGSYTF. CDR3 nucleotides: TGTGCCTGGATCTCCCTAACTACAGGGAGCTACACCTTC.

The genes are TRBV7-6 and TRBJ2-5; D possibly corresponds to TRBD1 (6 bases). V gave up 5 bases and J gave up 2 bases, with 9 bases separating them. The CDR3 has 13 residues. The germline V gene encodes CDR1 SGHVS and CDR2 FNYEAQ. The CDR3 spells CASSLGQQETQYF. DNA for the CDR3: TGTGCCAGCAGCCTAGGACAGCAAGAGACCCAGTACTTC.

This clone was counted only a few times. The rearrangement links TRBV11-2 to TRBJ2-3; 7 positions match TRBD2. Germline CDR1 SGHAT, CDR2 FQNNGV. This CDR3 comprises 14 residues. The trim removed 5 bases at V and 3 bases at J, leaving 5 bases unmatched. Written as DNA, the CDR3 is TGTGCCAGCAGCGACGGACTAGAGACAGATACGCAGTATTTT. It encodes CASSDGLETDTQYF.

On this clone: Because the CDR3's place on the DNA is in doubt, the DNA is left out and the CDR3 is given as listed by TCRdb. This chain links TRBV6-5 with TRBJ2-2; the DNA was not used to check the table's D call, TRBD2. Per germline, CDR1 MNHEY and CDR2 SVGAGI. The CDR3 length is 15 residues, termini included. This CDR3 reads CASSPKGALAGSCFF.

This chain connects TRBV30 to TRBJ1-5; D is uncertain. This CDR3 comprises 14 residues. Trimming removed 0 bases from V and 3 bases from J, with 9 bases in between. Germline loops: CDR1 GTSNPN, CDR2 SVGIG (reference sequence). The CDR3 coding sequence is TGTGCCTGGAGTGTAGAGATGAACAATCAGCCCCAGCATTTT. Protein sequence: CAWSVEMNNQPQHF. Using reference TRBV30 and TRBJ1-5 for the parts outside the CDR3, the full variable domain is SQTIHQWPATLVQPVGSPLSLECTVEGTSNPNLYWYRQAAGRGLQLLFYSVGIGQISSEVPQNLSASRPQDRQFILSSKKLLLSDSGFYLCAWSVEMNNQPQHFGDGTRLSIL.